This TCR beta chain comes out of a study of PD-1 blockade in classical Hodgkin lymphoma. Study context: Patients were dosed intravenously with nivolumab at 3 mg/kg every 2 weeks. The study's findings and limits: Patients newly diagnosed and complete responders had comparable baseline diversity. Compared with healthy donors, newly diagnosed patients reportedly showed lower baseline TCR diversity.

Germline-derived CDR1 and CDR2 are MGHDK and SYGVNS. The ends lost 2 bases at V and 4 bases at J; junction bases unmatched: 8. The CDR3 consists of 17 residues. This clone was counted only a few times. Its antigen is unidentified. Each and every patient relapsed after autologous stem cell transplantation, and patients got differing brentuximab vedotin exposure. Best overall response was complete response, partial response or progressive disease in these relapsed/refractory classical Hodgkin lymphoma patients. Using immunoSEQ multiplex PCR, the repertoire was profiled, and TCRdb retains in-frame clones only, with some absent. The table includes about 36,000 clones, 60% to 80% detected once.

This receptor was taken from a human donor with classical Hodgkin lymphoma. This specimen consisted of peripheral blood mononuclear cells (PBMCs), obtained before the second cycle of nivolumab. The chain combines TRBV25-1 with TRBJ1-2, with 12 bases matching TRBD1. In DNA, the CDR3 is TGTGCCAGCAGTGAAAGGTTGGGGACAGGGGGCGGCTATGGCTACACCTTC. Translating gives CASSERLGTGGGYGYTF.